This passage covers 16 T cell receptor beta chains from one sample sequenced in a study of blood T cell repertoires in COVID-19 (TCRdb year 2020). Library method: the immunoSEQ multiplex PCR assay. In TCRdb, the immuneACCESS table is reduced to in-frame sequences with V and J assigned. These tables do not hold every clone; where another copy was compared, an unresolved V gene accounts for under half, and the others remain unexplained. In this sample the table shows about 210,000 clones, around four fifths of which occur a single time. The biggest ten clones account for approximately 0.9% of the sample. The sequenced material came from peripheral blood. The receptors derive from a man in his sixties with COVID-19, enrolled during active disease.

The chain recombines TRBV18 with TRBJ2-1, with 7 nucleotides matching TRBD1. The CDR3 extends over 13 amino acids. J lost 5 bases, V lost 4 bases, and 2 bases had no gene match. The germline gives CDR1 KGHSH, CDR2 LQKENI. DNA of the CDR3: TGTGCCAGCTCACTGGGGACAGACAATGAGCAGTTCTTC. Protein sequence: CASSLGTDNEQFF. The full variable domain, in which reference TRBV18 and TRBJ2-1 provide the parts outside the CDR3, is NAGVMQNPRHLVRRRGQEARLRCSPMKGHSHVYWYRQLPEEGLKFMVYLQKENIIDESGMPKERFSAEFPKEGPSILRIQQVVRGDSAAYFCASSLGTDNEQFFGPGTRLTVL.

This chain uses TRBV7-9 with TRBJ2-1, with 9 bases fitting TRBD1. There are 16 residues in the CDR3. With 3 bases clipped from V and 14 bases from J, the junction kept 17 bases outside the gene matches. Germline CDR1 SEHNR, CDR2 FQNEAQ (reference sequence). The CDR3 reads CASSLDPGQGPIRKFF. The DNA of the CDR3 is TGTGCCAGCAGCTTGGATCCGGGACAGGGACCTATACGGAAGTTCTTC. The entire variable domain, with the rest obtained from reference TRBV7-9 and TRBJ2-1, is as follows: DTGVSQNPRHKITKRGQNVTFRCDPISEHNRLYWYRQTLGQGPEFLTYFQNEAQLEKSRLLSDRFSAERPKGSFSTLEIQRTEQGDSAMYLCASSLDPGQGPIRKFFGPGTRLTVL.

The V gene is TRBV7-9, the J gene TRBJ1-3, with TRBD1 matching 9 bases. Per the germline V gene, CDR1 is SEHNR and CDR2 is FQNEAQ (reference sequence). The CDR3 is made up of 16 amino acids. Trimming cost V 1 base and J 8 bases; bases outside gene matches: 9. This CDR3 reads CASSLGGGQGSYTIYF. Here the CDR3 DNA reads TGTGCCAGCAGCTTAGGCGGGGGACAGGGATCTTACACCATATATTTT. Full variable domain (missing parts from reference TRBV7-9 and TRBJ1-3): DTGVSQNPRHKITKRGQNVTFRCDPISEHNRLYWYRQTLGQGPEFLTYFQNEAQLEKSRLLSDRFSAERPKGSFSTLEIQRTEQGDSAMYLCASSLGGGQGSYTIYFGEGSWLTVV.

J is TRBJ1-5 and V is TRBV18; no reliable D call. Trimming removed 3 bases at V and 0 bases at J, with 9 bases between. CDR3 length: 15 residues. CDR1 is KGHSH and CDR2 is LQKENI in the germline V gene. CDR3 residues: CASSPGEYSNQPQHF. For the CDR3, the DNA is TGTGCCAGCTCACCGGGAGAATATAGCAATCAGCCCCAGCATTTT.

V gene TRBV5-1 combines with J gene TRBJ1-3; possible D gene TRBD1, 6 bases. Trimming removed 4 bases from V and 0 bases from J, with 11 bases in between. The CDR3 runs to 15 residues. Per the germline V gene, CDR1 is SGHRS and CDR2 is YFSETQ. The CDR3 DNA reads TGCGCCAGCAGCCAGACACAGGGCTCTGGAAACACCATATATTTT. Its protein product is CASSQTQGSGNTIYF.

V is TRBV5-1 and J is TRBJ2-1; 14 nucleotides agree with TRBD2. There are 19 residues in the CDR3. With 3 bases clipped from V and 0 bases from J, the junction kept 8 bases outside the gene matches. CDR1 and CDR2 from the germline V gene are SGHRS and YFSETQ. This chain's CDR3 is CASSSPGTSGSSSYNEQFF. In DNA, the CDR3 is TGCGCCAGCAGCTCCCCCGGGACTAGCGGGAGTTCCTCCTACAATGAGCAGTTCTTC.

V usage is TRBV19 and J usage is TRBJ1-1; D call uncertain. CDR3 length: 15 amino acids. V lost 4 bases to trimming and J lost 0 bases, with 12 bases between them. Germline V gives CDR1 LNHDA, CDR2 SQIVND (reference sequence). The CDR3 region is CASSTSRIMNTEAFF. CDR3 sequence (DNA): TGTGCCAGTAGTACTTCCAGAATTATGAACACTGAAGCTTTCTTT.

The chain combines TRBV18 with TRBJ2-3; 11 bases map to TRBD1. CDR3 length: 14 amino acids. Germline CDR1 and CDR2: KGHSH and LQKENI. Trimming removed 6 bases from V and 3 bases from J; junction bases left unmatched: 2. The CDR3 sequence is CASSGQGATDTQYF. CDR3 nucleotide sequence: TGTGCCAGCTCTGGACAGGGGGCAACAGATACGCAGTATTTT.

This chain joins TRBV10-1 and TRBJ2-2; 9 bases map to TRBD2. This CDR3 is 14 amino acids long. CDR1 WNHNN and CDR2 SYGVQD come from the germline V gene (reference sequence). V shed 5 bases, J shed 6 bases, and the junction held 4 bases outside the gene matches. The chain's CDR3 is CASSPAGGPGELFF. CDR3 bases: TGCGCCAGCAGTCCTGCGGGGGGGCCCGGGGAGCTGTTTTTT.

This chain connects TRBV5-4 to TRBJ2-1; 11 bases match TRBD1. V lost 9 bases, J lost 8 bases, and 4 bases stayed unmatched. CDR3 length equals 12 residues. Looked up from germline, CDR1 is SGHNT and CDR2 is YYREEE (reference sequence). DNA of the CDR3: TGTGCCACGGGACAGGGGGGGTATGAGCAGTTCTTC. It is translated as CATGQGGYEQFF.

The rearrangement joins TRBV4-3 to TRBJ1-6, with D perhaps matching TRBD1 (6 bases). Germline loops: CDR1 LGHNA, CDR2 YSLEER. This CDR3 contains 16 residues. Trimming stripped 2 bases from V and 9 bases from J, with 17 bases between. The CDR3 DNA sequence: TGCGCCAGCAGCCAAACCTTAACAGGGATCGGTTCACCCCTCCACTTT. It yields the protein CASSQTLTGIGSPLHF.

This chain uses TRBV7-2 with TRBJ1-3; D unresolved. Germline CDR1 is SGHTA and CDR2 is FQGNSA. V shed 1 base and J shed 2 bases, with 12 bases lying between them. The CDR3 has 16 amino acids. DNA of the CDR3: TGTGCCAGCAGCTTAGACTATCGGTCGGCTGGAAACACCATATATTTT. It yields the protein CASSLDYRSAGNTIYF.

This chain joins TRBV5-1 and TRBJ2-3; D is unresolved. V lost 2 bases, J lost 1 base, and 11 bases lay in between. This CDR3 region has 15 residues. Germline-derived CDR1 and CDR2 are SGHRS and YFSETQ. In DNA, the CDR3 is TGCGCCAGCAGCTTCACTGACTCACGCACAGATACGCAGTATTTT. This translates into CASSFTDSRTDTQYF.

CDR3 bases: TGTGCCAGTAGTACCGGGACAGGTGGCACCGGGGAGCTGTTTTTT. This gives the protein CASSTGTGGTGELFF. The gene calls are TRBV19 and TRBJ2-2, with 8 positions matching TRBD1. Germline V CDR1 and CDR2: LNHDA, SQIVND (reference sequence). Trimming at V came to 4 bases and at J to 4 bases, leaving 5 bases not matched to a gene. CDR3 length: 15 amino acids. Based on the CDR3 plus reference TRBV19 and TRBJ2-2, the full variable domain is DGGITQSPKYLFRKEGQNVTLSCEQNLNHDAMYWYRQDPGQGLRLIYYSQIVNDFQKGDIAEGYSVSREKKESFPLTVTSAQKNPTAFYLCASSTGTGGTGELFFGEGSRLTVL.

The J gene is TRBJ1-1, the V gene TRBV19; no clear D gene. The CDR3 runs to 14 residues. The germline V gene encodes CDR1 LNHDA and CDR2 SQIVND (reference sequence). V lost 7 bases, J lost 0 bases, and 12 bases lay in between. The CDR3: CASKMPEMNTEAFF. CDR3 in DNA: TGTGCCAGTAAGATGCCCGAGATGAACACTGAAGCTTTCTTT.

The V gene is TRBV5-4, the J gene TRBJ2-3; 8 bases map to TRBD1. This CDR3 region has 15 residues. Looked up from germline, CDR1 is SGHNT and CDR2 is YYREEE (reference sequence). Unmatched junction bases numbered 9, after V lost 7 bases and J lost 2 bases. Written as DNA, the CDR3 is TGTGCCAGCGGCACCAGACAGGGGAACACAGATACGCAGTATTTT. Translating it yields CASGTRQGNTDTQYF.